This T cell receptor (beta chain) was captured by sequencing in a study of blood T cell repertoires in COVID-19. On the study more broadly: Spain, Italy and the United States supplied samples that represented acute and convalescent COVID-19. T cells, B-cell-depleted T cells, or PBMCs provided the cDNA or gDNA that served as material.

TCRdb's copy holds only in-frame clones and misses some; the assay was immunoSEQ multiplex PCR. The sample records tens of thousands of clones, 85% to 90% being singletons. Germline loops: CDR1 SGHRS, CDR2 YFSETQ. Between the trimmed V and J ends, which lost 0 bases and 5 bases, there was a span of 9 bases. The CDR3 has 14 residues. This rearrangement joins TRBV5-1 to TRBJ2-4, with D possibly matching TRBD2 (6 bases). The sequenced sample was peripheral blood. The TCR sequence derives from a woman in her sixties or seventies with COVID-19, enrolled during active disease. This CDR3 is CASSLVGGQNIQYF. The CDR3 bases are TGCGCCAGCAGCTTGGTCGGGGGACAAAACATTCAGTACTTC.